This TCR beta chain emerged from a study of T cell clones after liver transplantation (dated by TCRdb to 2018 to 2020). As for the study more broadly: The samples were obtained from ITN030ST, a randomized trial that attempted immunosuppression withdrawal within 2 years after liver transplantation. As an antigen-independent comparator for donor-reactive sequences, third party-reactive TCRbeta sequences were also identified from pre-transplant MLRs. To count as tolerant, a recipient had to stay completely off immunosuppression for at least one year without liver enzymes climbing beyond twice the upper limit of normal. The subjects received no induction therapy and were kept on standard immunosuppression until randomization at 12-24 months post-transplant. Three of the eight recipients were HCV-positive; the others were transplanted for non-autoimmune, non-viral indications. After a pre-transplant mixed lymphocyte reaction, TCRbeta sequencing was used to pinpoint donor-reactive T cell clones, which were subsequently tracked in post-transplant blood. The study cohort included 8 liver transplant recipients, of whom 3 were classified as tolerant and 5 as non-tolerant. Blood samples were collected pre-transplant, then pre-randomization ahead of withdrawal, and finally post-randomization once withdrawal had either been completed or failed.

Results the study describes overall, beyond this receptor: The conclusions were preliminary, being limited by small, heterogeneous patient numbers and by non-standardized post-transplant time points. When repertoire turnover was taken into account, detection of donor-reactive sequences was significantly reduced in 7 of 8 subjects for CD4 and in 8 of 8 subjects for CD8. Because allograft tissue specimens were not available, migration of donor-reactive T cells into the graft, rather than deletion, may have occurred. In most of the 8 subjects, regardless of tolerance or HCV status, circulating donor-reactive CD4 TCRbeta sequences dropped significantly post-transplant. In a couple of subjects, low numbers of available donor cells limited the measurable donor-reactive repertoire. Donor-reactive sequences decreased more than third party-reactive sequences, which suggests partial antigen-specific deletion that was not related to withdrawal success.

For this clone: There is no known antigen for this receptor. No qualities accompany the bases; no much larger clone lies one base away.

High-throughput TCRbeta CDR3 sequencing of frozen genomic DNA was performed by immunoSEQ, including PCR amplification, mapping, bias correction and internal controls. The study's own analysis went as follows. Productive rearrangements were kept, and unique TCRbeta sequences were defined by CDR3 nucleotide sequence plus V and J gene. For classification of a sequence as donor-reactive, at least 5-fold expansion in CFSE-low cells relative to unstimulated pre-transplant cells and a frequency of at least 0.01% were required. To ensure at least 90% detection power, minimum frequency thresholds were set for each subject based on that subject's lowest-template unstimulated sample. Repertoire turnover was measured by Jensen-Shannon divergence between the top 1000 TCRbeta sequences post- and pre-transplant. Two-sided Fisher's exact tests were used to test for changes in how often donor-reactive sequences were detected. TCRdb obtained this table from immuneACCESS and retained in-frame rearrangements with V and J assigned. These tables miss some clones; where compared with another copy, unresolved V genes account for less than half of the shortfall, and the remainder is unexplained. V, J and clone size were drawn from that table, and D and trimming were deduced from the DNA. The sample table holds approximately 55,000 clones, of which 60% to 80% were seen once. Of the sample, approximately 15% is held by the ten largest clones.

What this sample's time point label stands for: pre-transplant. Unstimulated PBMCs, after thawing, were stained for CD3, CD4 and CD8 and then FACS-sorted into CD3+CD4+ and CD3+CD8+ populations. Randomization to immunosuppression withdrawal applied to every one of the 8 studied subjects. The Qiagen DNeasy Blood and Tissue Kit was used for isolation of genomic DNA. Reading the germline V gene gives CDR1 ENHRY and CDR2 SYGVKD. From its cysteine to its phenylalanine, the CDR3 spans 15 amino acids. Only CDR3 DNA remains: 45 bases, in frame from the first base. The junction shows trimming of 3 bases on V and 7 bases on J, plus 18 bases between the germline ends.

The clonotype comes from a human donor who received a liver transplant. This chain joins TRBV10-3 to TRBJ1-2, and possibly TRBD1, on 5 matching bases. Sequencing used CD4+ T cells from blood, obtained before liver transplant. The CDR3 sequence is CAISDSREEGTGYTF. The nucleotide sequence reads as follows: TGTGCCATCAGTGACTCTAGGGAGGAAGGGACTGGCTACACCTTC.